These 20 T cell receptor beta chains were sequenced from one sample in a study of blood T cells in healthy people across ages. Primers used in a second PCR of roughly 6 to 11 cycles were a sample-barcoded 5' primer and a J-beta primer mix. TCRdb re-derived calls from the 5' RACE reads in MiXCR, one entry per CDR3 protein. This sample has approximately 850,000 distinct CDR3 sequences, with nearly 60% found just once. The material sequenced was blood. These receptors were obtained from a man in his thirties or forties in good health.

This clonotype was seen a few times. V is TRBV10-3 and J is TRBJ2-5; D unresolved. V gave up 3 bases and J gave up 9 bases, with 11 bases separating them. The CDR3 totals 12 residues. Per germline, CDR1 ENHRY and CDR2 SYGVKD. The CDR3 bases are TGTGCCATCAGTGATGATGTTACGGCCCAGTACTTC. Its translation: CAISDDVTAQYF.

This rearrangement joins TRBV5-1 to TRBJ2-5; 7 bases are a match to TRBD2. This CDR3 contains 14 residues. Germline CDR1 SGHRS, CDR2 YFSETQ. Trimming took 3 bases from V and 5 from J; bases not matched to a gene: 7. For the CDR3, the DNA is TGCGCCAGCAGCTCCGGGAGGCCGCGGGAGACCCAGTACTTC. Translation gives CASSSGRPRETQYF.

Regarding this clonotype: A read error may produce the germline difference seen at one junction end. This sequence joins TRBV29-1 and TRBJ1-1; D may be TRBD1 (5 bases). The CDR3 covers 15 residues. The germline CDR1 and CDR2 sequences are SQVTM and ANQGSEA. The CDR3 nucleotides are TGCAGCGTTACCGTCCGGGACCAAATGAAGACTGAAGCTTTCTTT. Its protein product is CSVTVRDQMKTEAFF.

The CDR3: CAISDIAGQNYEQYF. CDR3 nucleotides: TGTGCCATCAGTGACATAGCGGGGCAAAACTACGAGCAGTACTTC. The J gene is TRBJ2-7, the V gene TRBV10-3, with 8 positions matching TRBD2. Germline V gives CDR1 ENHRY, CDR2 SYGVKD. V shed 3 bases, J shed 3 bases, and the junction held 7 bases outside the gene matches. There are 15 residues in the CDR3.

This clonotype came up a few times. The chain combines TRBV7-8 with TRBJ2-7; 7 nucleotides match TRBD1. The DNA end is more similar to TRBJ2-5, so the J call may be wrong. The CDR3 length is 16 residues. Looked up from germline, CDR1 is SGHVS and CDR2 is FQNEAQ. Here the CDR3 DNA reads TGTGCCAGCAGCGCCTGGACAGGTTACGAGGGGGAGACCCAGTACTTC. Protein: CASSAWTGYEGETQYF.

The chain links TRBV20-1 to TRBJ2-1, with D perhaps matching TRBD1 or TRBD2 (5 bases each). Germline loops: CDR1 DFQATT, CDR2 SNEGSKA (reference sequence). This CDR3 region has 13 residues. V lost 3 bases, J lost 9 bases, and 15 bases lay in between. Here the CDR3 reads CSASEVSGGEQFF. The DNA of the CDR3 is TGCAGTGCTAGCGAGGTTTCTGGGGGTGAGCAGTTCTTC.

This clonotype appeared many times. The rearrangement links TRBV10-3 to TRBJ2-1, with a tentative D call TRBD1 (5 bases). The CDR3 runs 13 residues. V gave up 8 bases and J gave up 6 bases, with 14 bases separating them. Germline V gene sequence: CDR1 ENHRY, CDR2 SYGVKD. The CDR3 region is CAIGADSSNEQFF. The CDR3, as DNA: TGTGCCATCGGGGCTGACTCATCCAATGAGCAGTTCTTC.

V and J are TRBV7-2 and TRBJ2-1; D perhaps matches TRBD2 (6 bases). Trimming removed 5 bases from V and 10 bases from J, with 15 bases in between. The CDR3 length is 13 residues. Germline loops: CDR1 SGHTA, CDR2 FQGNSA. CDR3 DNA sequence: TGTGCCAGCAGCGTAGTGTTCGGGAGAGAGCAGTTCTTC. This codes for CASSVVFGREQFF.

The V and J genes are TRBV11-2 and TRBJ2-1; D tentatively reads TRBD1 or TRBD2 (5 bases each). CDR1 SGHAT and CDR2 FQNNGV come from the germline V gene. Trimming removed 5 bases at V and 0 bases at J, with 14 bases between. The CDR3 covers 16 residues. DNA of the CDR3: TGTGCCAGCAGCATCCGGGACCGCAGCTCCTACAATGAGCAGTTCTTC. Protein: CASSIRDRSSYNEQFF.

This clonotype was seen ten or more times. V and J are TRBV4-2 and TRBJ2-7; 8 positions match TRBD1. Germline CDR1 and CDR2: LGHNA and YNFKEQ. The CDR3 has 13 amino acids. V gave up 2 bases and J gave up 3 bases; unmatched junction bases: 0. CDR3 protein: CASSQTGGYEQYF. The CDR3 nucleotides are TGTGCCAGCAGCCAAACAGGGGGCTACGAGCAGTACTTC.

The V gene is TRBV20-1, the J gene TRBJ1-2, with unresolved D. This CDR3 has 13 amino acids. V was trimmed by 1 base and J by 10 bases, leaving 16 bases between them. Looked up from germline, CDR1 is DFQATT and CDR2 is SNEGSKA (reference sequence). CDR3 in amino acids: CSARVVEQRYYTF. The CDR3 DNA reads as TGCAGTGCTAGAGTGGTGGAGCAGAGGTACTACACCTTC.

This chain joins TRBV7-2 and TRBJ1-2; the D gene is possibly TRBD1 (6 bases). CDR3 length: 14 amino acids. Looked up from germline, CDR1 is SGHTA and CDR2 is FQGNSA. Deletions cut 3 bases from V and 4 bases from J, with 12 bases between. The CDR3 coding sequence is TGTGCCAGCAGCTTGACAGGCGTTTCCTATGGCTACACCTTC. This gives the protein CASSLTGVSYGYTF.

J is TRBJ2-5 and V is TRBV18; TRBD2 aligns across 10 bases. The CDR3 is 15 residues long. Trimming cost V 4 bases and J 4 bases; bases outside gene matches: 6. Germline lookup yields CDR1 KGHSH and CDR2 LQKENI. CDR3 coding DNA: TGTGCCAGCTCACAGGCTAGCGGGAGCTCAGAGACCCAGTACTTC. It specifies CASSQASGSSETQYF.

CDR3 nucleotide sequence: TGCAGTGCTGATAGCGGGGGGGCTCAAGAGACCCAGTACTTC. The encoded protein is CSADSGGAQETQYF. The V and J genes are TRBV20-1 and TRBJ2-5; 11 bases agree with TRBD2. Germline V CDR1 and CDR2: DFQATT, SNEGSKA (reference sequence). The CDR3 extends over 14 amino acids. V lost 5 bases and J lost 2; bases outside the gene matches: 4.

This chain uses TRBV7-3 with TRBJ2-1; a possible D gene is TRBD2 (5 bases). Germline V gene lookup returns CDR1 SGHTA and CDR2 FQGTGA. V gave up 6 bases and J gave up 0 bases, with 12 bases separating them. CDR3 length: 15 residues. CDR3 residues: CASSQRASSYNEQFF. The CDR3 nucleotides are TGTGCCAGCAGTCAGAGGGCCAGCTCCTACAATGAGCAGTTCTTC.

The chain links TRBV29-1 to TRBJ1-6; TRBD1 aligns across 9 bases. The CDR3 runs to 13 residues. J was trimmed by 10 bases and V by 5 bases; bases with no gene match: 6. Germline CDR1 is SQVTM and CDR2 is ANQGSEA. The CDR3 sequence is CSVLTGGESPLHF. The CDR3 DNA reads as TGCAGCGTTCTGACAGGGGGTGAGTCACCCCTCCACTTT. Full variable domain (remainder filled in from reference TRBV29-1 and TRBJ1-6): SAVISQKPSRDICQRGTSLTIQCQVDSQVTMMFWYRQQPGQSLTLIATANQGSEATYESGFVIDKFPISRPNLTFSTLTVSNMSPEDSSIYLCSVLTGGESPLHFGNGTRLTVT.

This chain joins TRBV20-1 and TRBJ2-5, with 12 bases matching TRBD2. Germline CDR1 is DFQATT and CDR2 is SNEGSKA (reference sequence). The CDR3 extends over 14 amino acids. With 4 bases clipped from V and 3 bases from J, the junction kept 3 bases outside the gene matches. The CDR3 DNA sequence: TGCAGTGCTACCTGGACTAGCGGGAAAGAGACCCAGTACTTC. It yields the protein CSATWTSGKETQYF.

On this clonotype itself: One end of the junction fails to match germline, which may point to a read error. The chain recombines TRBV2 with TRBJ2-4; TRBD2 aligns across 10 bases. The CDR3 loop spans 19 amino acids. The germline CDR1 and CDR2 sequences are SNHLY and FYNNEI. The DNA of the CDR3 is TGTGCCACCAAAGGTCCTAAAAGCGGGGGGGTCACGGCCAAAACCATTCAGTACTTC. Its translation: CATKGPKSGGVTAKTIQYF.

This clonotype occurred a few times. The CDR3 loop is CASSSSLAPWEQYF. CDR3 DNA: TGTGCCAGCAGTTCTTCACTGGCACCATGGGAGCAGTACTTC. The chain uses TRBV6-5 and TRBJ2-7; D is unclear. Germline V lookup: CDR1 MNHEY, CDR2 SVGAGI. The CDR3 loop spans 14 amino acids. Trimming took off 4 bases at V and 7 bases at J, with 17 bases between the two ends.

V gene TRBV9 combines with J gene TRBJ2-5; 10 nucleotides match TRBD2. Germline V CDR1 and CDR2: SGDLS, YYNGEE. V shed 2 bases and J 4 bases; nucleotides not matched to a gene: 8. The CDR3 is 16 amino acids. CDR3 nucleotide sequence: TGTGCCAGCAGCGTGGCTAGCGGGGGCGCCCGAGAGACCCAGTACTTC. This sequence encodes CASSVASGGARETQYF.